The present T cell receptor (beta chain) was sequenced within a study of radiotherapy plus CTLA-4 blockade in lung cancer. Findings and limits, study-wide: Blood saw expansion of tumor-derived TCR clones after radiotherapy plus ipilimumab. The best prediction of response reportedly came from early blood T cell clone dynamics, with interferon-beta.

On this clone: Its antigen remains unknown.

From germline, CDR1 is MGHRA and CDR2 YSYEKL. V shed 4 bases, J shed 1 base, and the junction held 7 bases outside the gene matches. CDR3 size: 17 residues. The assay was immunoSEQ multiplex PCR, and TCRdb's table has in-frame clones only and misses some. The table shows more than 75,000 clones, with 65% to 80% occurring only once. J is TRBJ1-4 and V is TRBV4-1, with 9 nucleotides matching TRBD1. The clonotype originates from a human donor with non-small cell lung cancer who had a partial response to radiotherapy plus ipilimumab. Some clones in this sample may be carry-over from other donors' samples. Source: peripheral blood, taken from a patient treated with radiotherapy plus ipilimumab. This CDR3 is CASSRRTGVVTNEKLFF. CDR3 DNA sequence: TGCGCCAGCAGCCGCCGGACAGGGGTGGTAACTAATGAAAAACTGTTTTTT.